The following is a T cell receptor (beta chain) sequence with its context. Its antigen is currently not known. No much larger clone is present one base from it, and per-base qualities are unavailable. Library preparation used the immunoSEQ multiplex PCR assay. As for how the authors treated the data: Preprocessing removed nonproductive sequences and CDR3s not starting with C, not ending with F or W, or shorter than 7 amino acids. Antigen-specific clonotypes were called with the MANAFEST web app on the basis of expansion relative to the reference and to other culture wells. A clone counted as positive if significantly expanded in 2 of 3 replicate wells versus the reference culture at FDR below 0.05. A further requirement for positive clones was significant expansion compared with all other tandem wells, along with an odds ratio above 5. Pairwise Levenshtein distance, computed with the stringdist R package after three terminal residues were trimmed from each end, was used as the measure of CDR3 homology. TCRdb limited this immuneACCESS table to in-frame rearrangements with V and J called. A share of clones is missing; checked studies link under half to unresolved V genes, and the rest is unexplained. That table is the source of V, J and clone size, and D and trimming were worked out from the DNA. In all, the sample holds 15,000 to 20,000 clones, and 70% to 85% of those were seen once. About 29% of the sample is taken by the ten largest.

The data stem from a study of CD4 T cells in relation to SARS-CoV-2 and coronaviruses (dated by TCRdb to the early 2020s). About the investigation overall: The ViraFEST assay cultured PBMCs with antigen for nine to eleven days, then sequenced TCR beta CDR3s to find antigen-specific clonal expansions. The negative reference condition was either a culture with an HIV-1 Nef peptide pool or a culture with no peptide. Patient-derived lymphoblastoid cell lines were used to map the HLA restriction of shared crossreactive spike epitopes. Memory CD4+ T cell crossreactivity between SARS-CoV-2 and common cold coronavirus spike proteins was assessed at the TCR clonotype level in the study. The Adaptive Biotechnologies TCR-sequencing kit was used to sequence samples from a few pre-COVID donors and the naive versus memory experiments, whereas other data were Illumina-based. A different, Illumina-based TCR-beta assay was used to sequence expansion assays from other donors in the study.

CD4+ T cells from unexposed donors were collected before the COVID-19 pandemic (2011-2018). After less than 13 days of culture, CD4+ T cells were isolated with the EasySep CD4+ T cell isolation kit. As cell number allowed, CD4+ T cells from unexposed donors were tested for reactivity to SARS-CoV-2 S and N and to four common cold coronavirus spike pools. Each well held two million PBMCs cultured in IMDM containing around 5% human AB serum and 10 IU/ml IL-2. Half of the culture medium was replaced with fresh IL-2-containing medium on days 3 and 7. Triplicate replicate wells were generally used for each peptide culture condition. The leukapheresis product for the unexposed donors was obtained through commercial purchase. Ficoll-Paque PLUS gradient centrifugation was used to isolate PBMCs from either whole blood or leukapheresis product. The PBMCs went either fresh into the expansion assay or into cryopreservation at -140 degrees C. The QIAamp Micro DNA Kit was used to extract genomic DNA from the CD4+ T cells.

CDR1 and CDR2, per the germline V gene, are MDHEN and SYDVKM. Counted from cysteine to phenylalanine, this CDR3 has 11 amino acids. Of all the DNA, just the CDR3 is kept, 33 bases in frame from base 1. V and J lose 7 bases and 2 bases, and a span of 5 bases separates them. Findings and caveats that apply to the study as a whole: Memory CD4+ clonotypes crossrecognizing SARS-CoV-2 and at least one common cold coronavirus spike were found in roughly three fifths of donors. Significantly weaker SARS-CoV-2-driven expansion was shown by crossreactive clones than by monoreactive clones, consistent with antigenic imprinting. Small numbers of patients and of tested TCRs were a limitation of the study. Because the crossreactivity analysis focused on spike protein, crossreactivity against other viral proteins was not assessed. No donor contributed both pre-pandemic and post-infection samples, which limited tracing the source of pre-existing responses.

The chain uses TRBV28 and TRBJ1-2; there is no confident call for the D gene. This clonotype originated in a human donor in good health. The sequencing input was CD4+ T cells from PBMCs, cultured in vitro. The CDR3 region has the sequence CASTSNYGYTF. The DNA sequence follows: TGTGCCAGCACCTCCAACTATGGCTACACCTTC.